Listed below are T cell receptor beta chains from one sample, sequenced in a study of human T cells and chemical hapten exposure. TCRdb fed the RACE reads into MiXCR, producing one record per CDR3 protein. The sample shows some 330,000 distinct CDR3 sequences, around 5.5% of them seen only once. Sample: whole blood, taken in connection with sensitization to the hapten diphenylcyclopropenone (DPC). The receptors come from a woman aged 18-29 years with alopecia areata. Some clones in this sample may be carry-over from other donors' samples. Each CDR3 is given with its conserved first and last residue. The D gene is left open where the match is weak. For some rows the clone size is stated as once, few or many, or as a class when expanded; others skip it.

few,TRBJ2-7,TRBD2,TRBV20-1,CSARDFGGASYEQYF,TGCAGTGCTAGGGACTTCGGGGGGGCCTCCTACGAGCAGTACTTC
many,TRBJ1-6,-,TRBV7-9,CASSLQVNNSPLHF,TGTGCCAGCAGCTTACAGGTTAATAATTCACCCCTCCACTTT
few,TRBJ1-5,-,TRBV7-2,CASSLGRREPQHF,TGTGCCAGCAGCTTAGGACGCCGGGAGCCCCAGCATTTT
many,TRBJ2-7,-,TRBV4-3,CASSQEAGNYEQYF,TGCGCCAGCAGCCAAGAGGCAGGGAACTACGAGCAGTACTTC
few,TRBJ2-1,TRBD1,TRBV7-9,CASSADRVNEQFF,TGTGCCAGCAGCGCCGACAGGGTCAATGAGCAGTTCTTC
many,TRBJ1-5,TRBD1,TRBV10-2,CASSESRQGKPQHF,TGCGCCAGCAGTGAGTCAAGACAGGGGAAGCCCCAGCATTTT
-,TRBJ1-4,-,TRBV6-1,CASSEAVRVSSEKLFF,TGTGCCAGCAGTGAAGCGGTTAGAGTTTCGAGTGAAAAACTGTTTTTT
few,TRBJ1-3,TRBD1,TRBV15,CARGGTGFSGNTIYF,TGTGCCAGAGGGGGGACAGGATTCTCTGGAAACACCATATATTTT
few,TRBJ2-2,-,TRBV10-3,CAISERLENTGELFF,TGTGCCATCAGTGAGAGACTAGAAAACACCGGGGAGCTGTTTTTT
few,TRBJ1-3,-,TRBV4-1,CASSQLQTGGHSGNTIYF,TGCGCCAGCAGCCAACTTCAGACCGGGGGGCACTCTGGAAACACCATATATTTT
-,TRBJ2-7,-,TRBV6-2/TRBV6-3,CASSYFQGGYEQYF,TGTGCCAGCAGTTATTTCCAGGGAGGTTACGAGCAGTACTTC
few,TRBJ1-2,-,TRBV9,CASSEGTVHPAEGYTF,TGTGCCAGCAGCGAGGGCACGGTACACCCGGCGGAAGGCTACACCTTC
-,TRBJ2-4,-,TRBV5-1,CASSLENPKNIQYF,TGCGCCAGCAGCTTGGAAAATCCCAAAAACATTCAGTACTTC
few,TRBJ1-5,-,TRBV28,CASSFPFHTGRKGQPQHF,TGTGCCAGCAGTTTCCCATTCCACACGGGGCGTAAGGGTCAGCCCCAGCATTTT
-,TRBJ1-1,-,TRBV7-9,CASSRNGARTEAFF,TGTGCCAGCAGCCGAAACGGAGCTCGGACTGAAGCTTTCTTT
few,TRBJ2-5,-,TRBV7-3,CASSFLGPPGETQYF,TGTGCCAGCAGCTTCTTGGGACCCCCTGGAGAGACCCAGTACTTC
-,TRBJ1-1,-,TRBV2,CASTNSLNTEAFF,TGTGCCAGCACCAATTCATTGAACACTGAAGCTTTCTTT
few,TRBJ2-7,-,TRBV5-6,CASSLERAAYEQYF,TGTGCCAGCAGCTTGGAAAGGGCCGCCTACGAGCAGTACTTC
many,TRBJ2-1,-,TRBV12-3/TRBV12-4,CASSAGAVNNEQFF,TGTGCCAGCAGTGCGGGGGCCGTAAACAATGAGCAGTTCTTC
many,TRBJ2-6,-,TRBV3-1,CASSPTVDGANVLTF,TGTGCCAGCAGCCCTACGGTGGACGGGGCCAACGTCCTGACTTTC
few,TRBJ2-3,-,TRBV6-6,CASSYSGQFTDTQYF,TGTGCCAGCAGTTACTCGGGGCAGTTCACAGATACGCAGTATTTT
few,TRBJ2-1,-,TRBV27,CASSSGAAYNEQFF,TGTGCCAGCAGTTCGGGGGCCGCCTACAATGAGCAGTTCTTC
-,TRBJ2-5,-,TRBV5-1,CASSFSGPQETQYF,TGCGCCAGCAGCTTCTCCGGACCCCAAGAGACCCAGTACTTC
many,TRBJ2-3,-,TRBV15,CATSSPGGAADTQYF,TGTGCCACCAGCAGCCCAGGGGGGGCGGCAGATACGCAGTATTTT
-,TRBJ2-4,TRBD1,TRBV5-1,CASSLDRELFIQYF,TGCGCCAGCAGCCTAGACAGGGAGCTCTTCATTCAGTACTTC
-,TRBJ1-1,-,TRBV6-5,CASSYSTWYGNTEAFF,TGTGCCAGCAGTTACTCTACCTGGTATGGGAACACTGAAGCTTTCTTT
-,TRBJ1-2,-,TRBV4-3,CASSQDLPGNGYGYTF,TGCGCCAGCAGCCAAGATCTTCCAGGGAATGGCTATGGCTACACCTTC
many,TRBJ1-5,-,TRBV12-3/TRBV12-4,CASTLSGPPSNQPQHF,TGTGCCAGCACCCTATCGGGACCCCCCTCCAATCAGCCCCAGCATTTT
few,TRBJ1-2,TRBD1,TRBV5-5,CASSYWDRGDYGYTF,TGTGCCAGCAGCTATTGGGACAGGGGGGACTATGGCTACACCTTC
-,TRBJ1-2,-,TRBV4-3,CASSQGIATFYGYTF,TGCGCCAGCAGCCAAGGGATAGCGACATTTTATGGCTACACCTTC
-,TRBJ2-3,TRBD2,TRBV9,CASNLAGAATDTQYF,TGTGCCAGCAACCTAGCGGGGGCCGCCACAGATACGCAGTATTTT
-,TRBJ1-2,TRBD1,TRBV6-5,CASKGTGAVYGYTF,TGTGCCAGCAAAGGGACAGGGGCGGTTTATGGCTACACCTTC
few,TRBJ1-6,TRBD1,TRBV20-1,CSARDRDRSNSPLHF,TGCAGTGCTAGAGACCGGGACAGATCTAATTCACCCCTCCACTTT
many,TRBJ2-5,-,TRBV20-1,CSGGLKQKETQYF,TGCAGTGGGGGACTTAAACAAAAAGAGACCCAGTACTTC
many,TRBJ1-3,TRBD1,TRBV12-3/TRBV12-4,CASSFAKDRGPNTIYF,TGTGCCAGCAGTTTCGCTAAGGACAGGGGCCCGAACACCATATATTTT
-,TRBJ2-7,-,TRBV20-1,CSARDKGVVVQAYEQYF,TGCAGTGCTAGAGATAAGGGTGTAGTCGTCCAAGCCTACGAGCAGTACTTC
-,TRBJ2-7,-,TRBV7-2,CASSLEAQGLEQYF,TGTGCCAGCAGCTTAGAGGCACAGGGACTCGAGCAGTACTTC
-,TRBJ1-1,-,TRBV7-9,CATSDSPYTEAFF,TGTGCCACCTCGGACAGTCCCTACACTGAAGCTTTCTTT
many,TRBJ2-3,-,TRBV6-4,CASSDGGLPTDTQYF,TGTGCCAGCAGTGACGGCGGGCTGCCCACAGATACGCAGTATTTT
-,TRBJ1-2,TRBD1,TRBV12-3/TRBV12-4,CASSPGQTLTRSYTF,TGTGCCAGCAGCCCGGGACAGACCCTTACGAGGAGCTACACCTTC
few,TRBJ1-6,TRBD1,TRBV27,CASSRDRASPLHF,TGTGCCAGCAGTCGGGACAGGGCTTCACCCCTCCACTTT
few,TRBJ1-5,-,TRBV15,CATSRPGLSNQPQHF,TGTGCCACCAGCAGGCCAGGGTTAAGCAATCAGCCCCAGCATTTT
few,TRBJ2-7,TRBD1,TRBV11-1,CASSSTGLSYEQYF,TGTGCCAGCAGTTCGACAGGGCTCTCCTACGAGCAGTACTTC
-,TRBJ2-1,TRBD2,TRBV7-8,CASTLLAGGENEQFF,TGTGCCAGCACCCTACTAGCGGGGGGAGAGAATGAGCAGTTCTTC
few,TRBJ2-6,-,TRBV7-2,CASSWAVSNVLTF,TGTGCCAGCAGCTGGGCAGTCTCCAACGTCCTGACTTTC
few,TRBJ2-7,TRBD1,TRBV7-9,CASSIWTGPNEQYF,TGTGCCAGCAGCATTTGGACAGGACCCAACGAGCAGTACTTC
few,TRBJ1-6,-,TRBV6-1,CASRLTVSSPLHF,TGTGCCAGCAGACTAACAGTATCTTCACCCCTCCACTTT
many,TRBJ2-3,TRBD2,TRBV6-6,CASPNVAGGQYTQYF,TGTGCCAGCCCCAATGTGGCGGGGGGGCAGTATACGCAGTATTTT
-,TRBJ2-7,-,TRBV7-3,CASSFQQGYEQYF,TGTGCCAGCAGTTTTCAACAGGGATACGAGCAGTACTTC